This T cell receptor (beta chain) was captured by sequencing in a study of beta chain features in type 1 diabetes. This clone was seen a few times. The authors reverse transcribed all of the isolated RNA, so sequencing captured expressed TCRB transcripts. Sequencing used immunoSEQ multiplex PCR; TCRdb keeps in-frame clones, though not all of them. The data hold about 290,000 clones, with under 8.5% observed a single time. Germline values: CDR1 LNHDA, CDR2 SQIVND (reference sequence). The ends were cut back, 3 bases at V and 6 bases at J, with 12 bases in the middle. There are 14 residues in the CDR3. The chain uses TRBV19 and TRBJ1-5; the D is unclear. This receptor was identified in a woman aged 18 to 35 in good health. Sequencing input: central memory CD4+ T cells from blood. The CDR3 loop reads CASSMGRAAQPQHF. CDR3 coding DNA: TGTGCCAGTAGTATGGGTAGGGCGGCTCAGCCCCAGCATTTT.